The TCR beta chain described here comes from a study of B cell selection in AIRE deficiency. Notes on the study in general: Of around 3,700 shared Treg TCRbeta sequences, about 30% were healthy-donor-only and approximately 9.7% patient-only.

The sorted conventional CD4 T cells were gated as CD4+CD127+. To note about this clone: Its antigen is not known.

Assay: immunoSEQ multiplex PCR; the TCRdb copy retains only in-frame clones and omits some. The sample yields tens of thousands of clones, approximately 96% seen once. Looked up from germline, CDR1 is WNHNN and CDR2 is SYGVQD (reference sequence). Trimming took 8 bases from V and 2 from J; bases not matched to a gene: 15. CDR3 length: 18 residues. The sample taken for sequencing was CD4+CD127+ conventional T cells sorted from PBMCs. This TCR derives from a human donor in good health. V usage is TRBV10-1 and J usage is TRBJ1-5; 10 bases align to TRBD1. This chain's CDR3 is CASAHDRGLPLCNQPQHF. Here the CDR3 DNA reads TGCGCCAGCGCTCATGACAGGGGGCTGCCCCTCTGCAATCAGCCCCAGCATTTT.